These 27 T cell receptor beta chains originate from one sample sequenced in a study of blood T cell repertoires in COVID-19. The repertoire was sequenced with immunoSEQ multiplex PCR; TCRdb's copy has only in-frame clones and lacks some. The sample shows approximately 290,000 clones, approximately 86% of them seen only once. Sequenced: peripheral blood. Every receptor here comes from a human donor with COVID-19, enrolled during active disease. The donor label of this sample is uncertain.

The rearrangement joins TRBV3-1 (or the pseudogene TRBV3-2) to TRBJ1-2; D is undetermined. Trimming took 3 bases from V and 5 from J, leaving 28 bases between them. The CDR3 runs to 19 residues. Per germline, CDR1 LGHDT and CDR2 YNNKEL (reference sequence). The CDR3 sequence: CASSQDTVPEGSVRYGYTF. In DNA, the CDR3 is TGTGCCAGCAGCCAGGATACCGTCCCCGAGGGATCCGTTAGGTATGGCTACACCTTC.

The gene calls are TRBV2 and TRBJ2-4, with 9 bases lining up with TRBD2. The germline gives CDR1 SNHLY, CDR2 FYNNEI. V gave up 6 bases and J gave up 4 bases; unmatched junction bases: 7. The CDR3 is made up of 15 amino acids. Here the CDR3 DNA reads TGTGCCAGCAGCCCCGGGCTAGCGGGGAAAAACATTCAGTACTTC. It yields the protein CASSPGLAGKNIQYF.

CDR3 amino acids: CASSTTGDSGNTIYF. CDR3 DNA sequence: TGCGCCAGCAGCACGACCGGGGACTCTGGAAACACCATATATTTT. The chain links TRBV5-1 to TRBJ1-3; D remains unclear. Per germline, CDR1 SGHRS and CDR2 YFSETQ. The V end lost 4 bases, the J end lost 0 bases, and 11 bases lay between the germline ends. The CDR3 consists of 15 residues.

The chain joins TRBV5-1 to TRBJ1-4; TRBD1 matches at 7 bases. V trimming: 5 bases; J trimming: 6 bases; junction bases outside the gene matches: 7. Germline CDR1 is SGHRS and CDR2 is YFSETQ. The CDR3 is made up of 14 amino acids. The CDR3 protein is CASRFTQGDEKLFF. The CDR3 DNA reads TGCGCCAGCAGGTTCACCCAGGGGGATGAAAAACTGTTTTTT.

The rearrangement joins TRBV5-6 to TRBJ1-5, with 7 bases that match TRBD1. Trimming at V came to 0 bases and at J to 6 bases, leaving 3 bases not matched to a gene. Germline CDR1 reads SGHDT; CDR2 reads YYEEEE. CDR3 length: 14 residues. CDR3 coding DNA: TGTGCCAGCAGCTTGGTGGGGACAGCTCAGCCCCAGCATTTT. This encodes CASSLVGTAQPQHF.

The CDR3 loop is CASIPGAPYQETQYF. The CDR3 bases are TGTGCCAGCATCCCAGGGGCTCCCTACCAAGAGACCCAGTACTTC. This chain connects TRBV28 to TRBJ2-5; perhaps TRBD1 as D (6 bases). Trimming shortened V by 7 bases and J by 0 bases, and 15 bases separated the two germline ends. The germline gives CDR1 MDHEN, CDR2 SYDVKM. This CDR3 spans 15 amino acids.

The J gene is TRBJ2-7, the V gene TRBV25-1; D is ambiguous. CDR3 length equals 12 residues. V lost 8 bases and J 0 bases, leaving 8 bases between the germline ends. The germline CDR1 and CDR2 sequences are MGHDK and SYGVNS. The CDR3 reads CASRHDSYEQYF. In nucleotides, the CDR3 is TGTGCCAGCCGACACGACTCCTACGAGCAGTACTTC.

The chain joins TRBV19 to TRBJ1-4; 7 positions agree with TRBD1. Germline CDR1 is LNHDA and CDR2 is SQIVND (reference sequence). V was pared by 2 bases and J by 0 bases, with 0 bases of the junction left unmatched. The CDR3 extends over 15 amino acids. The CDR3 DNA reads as TGTGCCAGTAGTATACAGGGGGCAACTAATGAAAAACTGTTTTTT. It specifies CASSIQGATNEKLFF.

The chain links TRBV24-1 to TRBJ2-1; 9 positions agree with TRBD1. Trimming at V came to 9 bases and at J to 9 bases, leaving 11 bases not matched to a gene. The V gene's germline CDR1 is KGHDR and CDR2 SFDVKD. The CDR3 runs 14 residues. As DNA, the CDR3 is TGTGCCACCTCCCGCTCCGGGACAGGGAGTGAGCAGTTCTTC. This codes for CATSRSGTGSEQFF.

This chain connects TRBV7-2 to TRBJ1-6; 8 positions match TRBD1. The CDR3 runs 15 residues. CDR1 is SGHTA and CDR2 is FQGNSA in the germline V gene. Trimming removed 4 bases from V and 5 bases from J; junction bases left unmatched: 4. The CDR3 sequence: CASSSKTGDNSPLHF. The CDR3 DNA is TGTGCCAGCAGCTCAAAGACAGGGGATAATTCACCCCTCCACTTT.

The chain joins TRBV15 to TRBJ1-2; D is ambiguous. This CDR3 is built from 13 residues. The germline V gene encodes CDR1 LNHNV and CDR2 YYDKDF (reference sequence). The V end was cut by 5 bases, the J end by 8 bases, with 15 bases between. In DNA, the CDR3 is TGTGCCACCAGCCCGGCGGTTCAACTCGGCTACACCTTC. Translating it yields CATSPAVQLGYTF.

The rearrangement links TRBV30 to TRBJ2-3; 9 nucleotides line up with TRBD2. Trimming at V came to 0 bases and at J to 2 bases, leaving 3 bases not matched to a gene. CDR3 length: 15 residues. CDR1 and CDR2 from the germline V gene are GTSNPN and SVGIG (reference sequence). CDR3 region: CAWSVASGTTDTQYF. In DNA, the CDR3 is TGTGCCTGGAGTGTAGCTAGCGGGACCACAGATACGCAGTATTTT. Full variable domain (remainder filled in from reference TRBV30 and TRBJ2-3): SQTIHQWPATLVQPVGSPLSLECTVEGTSNPNLYWYRQAAGRGLQLLFYSVGIGQISSEVPQNLSASRPQDRQFILSSKKLLLSDSGFYLCAWSVASGTTDTQYFGPGTRLTVL.

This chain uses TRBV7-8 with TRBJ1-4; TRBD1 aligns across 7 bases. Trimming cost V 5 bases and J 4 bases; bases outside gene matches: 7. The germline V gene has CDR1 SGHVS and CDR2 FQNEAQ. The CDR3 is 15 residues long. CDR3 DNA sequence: TGTGCCAGCAGCGTCCGGGACAGAAGTAATGAAAAACTGTTTTTT. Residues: CASSVRDRSNEKLFF.

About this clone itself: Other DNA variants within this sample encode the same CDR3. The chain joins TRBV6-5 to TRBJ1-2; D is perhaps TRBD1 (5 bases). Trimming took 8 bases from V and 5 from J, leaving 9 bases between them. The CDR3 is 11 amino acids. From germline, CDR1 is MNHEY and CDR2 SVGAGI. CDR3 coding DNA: TGTGCCAGCCGGGGACTATATGGCTACACCTTC. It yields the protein CASRGLYGYTF.

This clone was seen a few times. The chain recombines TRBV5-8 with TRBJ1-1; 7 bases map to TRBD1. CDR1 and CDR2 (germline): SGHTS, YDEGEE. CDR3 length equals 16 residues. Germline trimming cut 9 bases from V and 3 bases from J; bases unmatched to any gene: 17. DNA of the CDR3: TGTGCCACCCCCCTGGTCCCCCAGGGGGACGACACTGAAGCTTTCTTT. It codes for CATPLVPQGDDTEAFF. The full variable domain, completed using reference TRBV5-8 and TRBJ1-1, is EAGVTQSPTHLIKTRGQQATLRCSPISGHTSVYWYQQALGLGLQFLLWYDEGEERNRGNFPPRFSGRQFPNYSSELNVNALELEDSALYLCATPLVPQGDDTEAFFGQGTRLTVV.

The CDR3 protein is CASSPDRVAGNEQFF. The CDR3 bases are TGTGCCAGCAGTCCTGACAGGGTGGCAGGCAATGAGCAGTTCTTC. The gene calls are TRBV28 and TRBJ2-1, with TRBD1 matching over 7 bases. This CDR3 has 15 residues. Losses at the gene ends were 5 bases for V and 6 bases for J; bases not matched to a gene: 10. Germline V gives CDR1 MDHEN, CDR2 SYDVKM.

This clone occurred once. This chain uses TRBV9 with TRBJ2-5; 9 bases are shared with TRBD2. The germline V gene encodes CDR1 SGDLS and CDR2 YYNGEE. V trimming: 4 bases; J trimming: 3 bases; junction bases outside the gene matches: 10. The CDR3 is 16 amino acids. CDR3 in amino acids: CASSPPRASGKETQYF. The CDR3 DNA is TGTGCCAGCAGCCCCCCTCGTGCTAGCGGGAAAGAGACCCAGTACTTC. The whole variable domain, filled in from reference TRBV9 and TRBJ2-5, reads DSGVTQTPKHLITATGQRVTLRCSPRSGDLSVYWYQQSLDQGLQFLIQYYNGEERAKGNILERFSAQQFPDLHSELNLSSLELGDSALYFCASSPPRASGKETQYFGPGTRLLVL.

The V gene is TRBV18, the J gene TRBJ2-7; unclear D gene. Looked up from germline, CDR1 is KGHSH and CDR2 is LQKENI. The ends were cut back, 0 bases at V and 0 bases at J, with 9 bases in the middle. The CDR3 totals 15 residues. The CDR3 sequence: CASSPPSDFSYEQYF. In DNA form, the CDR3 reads TGTGCCAGCTCACCACCGTCCGACTTCTCCTACGAGCAGTACTTC.

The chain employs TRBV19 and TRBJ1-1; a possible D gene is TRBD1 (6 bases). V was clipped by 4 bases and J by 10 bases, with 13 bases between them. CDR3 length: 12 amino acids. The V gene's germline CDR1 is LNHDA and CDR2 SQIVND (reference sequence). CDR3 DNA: TGTGCCAGTAGTACCACAGGGCTTCTAGCTTTCTTT. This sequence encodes CASSTTGLLAFF. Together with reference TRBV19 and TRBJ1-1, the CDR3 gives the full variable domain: DGGITQSPKYLFRKEGQNVTLSCEQNLNHDAMYWYRQDPGQGLRLIYYSQIVNDFQKGDIAEGYSVSREKKESFPLTVTSAQKNPTAFYLCASSTTGLLAFFGQGTRLTVV.

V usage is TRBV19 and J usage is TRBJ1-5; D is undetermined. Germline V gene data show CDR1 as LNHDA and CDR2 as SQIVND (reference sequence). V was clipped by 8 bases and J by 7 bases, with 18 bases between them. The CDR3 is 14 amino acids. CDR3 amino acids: CASLTGKSGQPQHF. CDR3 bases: TGTGCCAGTTTGACCGGCAAATCGGGGCAGCCCCAGCATTTT. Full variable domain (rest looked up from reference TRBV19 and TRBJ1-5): DGGITQSPKYLFRKEGQNVTLSCEQNLNHDAMYWYRQDPGQGLRLIYYSQIVNDFQKGDIAEGYSVSREKKESFPLTVTSAQKNPTAFYLCASLTGKSGQPQHFGDGTRLSIL.

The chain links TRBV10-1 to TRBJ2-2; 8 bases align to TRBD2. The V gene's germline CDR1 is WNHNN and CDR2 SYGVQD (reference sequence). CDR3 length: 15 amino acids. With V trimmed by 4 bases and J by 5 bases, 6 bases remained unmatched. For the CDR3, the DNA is TGCGCCAGCAGTGGCTTTCGGGGGGGAACCGGGGAGCTGTTTTTT. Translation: CASSGFRGGTGELFF.

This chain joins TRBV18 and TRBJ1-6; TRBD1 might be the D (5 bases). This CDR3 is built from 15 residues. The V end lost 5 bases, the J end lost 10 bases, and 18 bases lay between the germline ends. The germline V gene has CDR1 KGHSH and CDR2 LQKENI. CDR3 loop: CASSRTTGGGSPLHF. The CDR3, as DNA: TGTGCCAGCTCAAGAACTACTGGTGGGGGGTCACCCCTCCACTTT.

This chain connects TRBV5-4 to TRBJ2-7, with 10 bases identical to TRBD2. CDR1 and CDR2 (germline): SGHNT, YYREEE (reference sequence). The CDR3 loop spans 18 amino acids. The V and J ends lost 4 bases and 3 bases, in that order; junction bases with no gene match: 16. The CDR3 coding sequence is TGTGCCAGCAGCCTAGGCCCGAATAGCGGGAGGCATCGCTACGAGCAGTACTTC. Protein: CASSLGPNSGRHRYEQYF.

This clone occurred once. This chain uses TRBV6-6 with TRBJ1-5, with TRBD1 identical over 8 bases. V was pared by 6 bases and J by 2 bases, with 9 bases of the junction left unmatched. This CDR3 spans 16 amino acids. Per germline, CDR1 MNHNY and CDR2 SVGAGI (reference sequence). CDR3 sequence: CASSKGQGRGNQPQHF. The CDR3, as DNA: TGTGCCAGCAGCAAAGGACAGGGTCGGGGCAATCAGCCCCAGCATTTT.

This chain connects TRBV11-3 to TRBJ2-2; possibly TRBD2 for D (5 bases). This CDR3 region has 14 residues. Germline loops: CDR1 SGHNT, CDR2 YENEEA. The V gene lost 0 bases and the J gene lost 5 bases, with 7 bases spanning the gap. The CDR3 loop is CASSLDGSTGELFF. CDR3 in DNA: TGTGCCAGCAGCTTAGATGGGAGTACCGGGGAGCTGTTTTTT.

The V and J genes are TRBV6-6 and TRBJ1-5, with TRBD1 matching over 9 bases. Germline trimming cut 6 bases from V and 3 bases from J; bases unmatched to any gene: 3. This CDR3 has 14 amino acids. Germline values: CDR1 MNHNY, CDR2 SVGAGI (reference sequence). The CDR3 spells CASSRTGDNQPQHF. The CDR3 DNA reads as TGTGCCAGCAGCCGGACAGGGGACAATCAGCCCCAGCATTTT.

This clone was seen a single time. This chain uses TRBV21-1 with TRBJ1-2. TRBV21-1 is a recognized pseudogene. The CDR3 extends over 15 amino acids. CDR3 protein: CASSKDGGGVYGYTF. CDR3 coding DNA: TGTGCCAGCAGCAAAGACGGAGGCGGTGTCTATGGCTACACCTTC.